Given below is one TCR beta chain in context. Antigen unknown. The data belong to a study of Ad26.COV2.S vaccination and SARS-CoV-2 variants. Study-level information: In the COV1001 trial, the donor was in the Ad26.COV2.S arm. The authors gave Ad26.COV2.S intramuscularly, either once or twice 56 days apart. Points from the study as a whole: An underestimation of total T cell responses may have resulted from the TCR breadth and depth analyses. Spike-specific TCR breadth was greater in vaccine than placebo recipients.

Regarding treatment: roughly 19 received Ad26.COV2.S at low or high dose, single or two shots; 5 received placebo; per-sample allocation not given. The samples were gathered on day 63 after the first injection of vaccine or placebo. The CDR3 contains 14 residues. Germline V gene sequence: CDR1 SEHNR, CDR2 FQNEAQ (reference sequence). Trimming took 1 base from V and 3 from J, leaving 7 bases between them. The table came from immunoSEQ multiplex PCR; TCRdb's copy has only in-frame clones and leaves some out. Here the sample spans around 420,000 clones, 88% being singletons. This TCR came from a person between 18 and 65 years old who received the Ad26.COV2.S COVID-19 vaccine or a placebo. J is TRBJ2-1 and V is TRBV7-9; D gene ambiguous. Sequencing was performed on peripheral blood, taken in a trial of Ad26.COV2.S vaccine versus placebo. The CDR3 DNA reads as TGTGCCAGCAGCTTAGAAGGTTACTACAATGAGCAGTTCTTC. Protein product: CASSLEGYYNEQFF.